A single sample gave rise to the 14 T cell receptor beta chains below, sequenced in a study of PD-L1 blockade in urothelial cancer. The assay was immunoSEQ multiplex PCR, and TCRdb's table has in-frame clones only and misses some. The data contain approximately 65,000 clones, 85% to 90% of them singletons. The source was PBMCs, collected around atezolizumab (anti-PD-L1) treatment. These receptors all come from a man aged 55 to 70 with urothelial cancer.

The chain couples TRBV27 to TRBJ1-2; 10 positions match TRBD1. The CDR3 covers 14 residues. J was trimmed by 3 bases and V by 5 bases; bases with no gene match: 3. The V gene's germline CDR1 is MNHEY and CDR2 SMNVEV (reference sequence). This CDR3 is CASSGTGVHYGYTF. In DNA, the CDR3 is TGTGCCAGCAGTGGGACAGGGGTACACTATGGCTACACCTTC.

This chain connects TRBV4-1 to TRBJ2-1; 11 positions match TRBD2. Germline lookup yields CDR1 MGHRA and CDR2 YSYEKL. V shed 4 bases and J 5 bases; nucleotides not matched to a gene: 7. CDR3 size: 16 residues. CDR3 amino acids: CASSRDSGRENNEQFF. As DNA, the CDR3 is TGCGCCAGCAGCCGGGATAGCGGGAGGGAAAACAATGAGCAGTTCTTC.

CDR3 residues: CASSFTGGVYEQYF. The CDR3 DNA reads TGTGCCAGCAGCTTTACAGGGGGCGTTTACGAGCAGTACTTC. The chain employs TRBV7-6 and TRBJ2-7; 9 nucleotides match TRBD1. The CDR3 is 14 amino acids. CDR1 is SGHVS, CDR2 FNYEAQ, per germline. Trimming removed 3 bases from V and 4 bases from J; junction bases left unmatched: 4.

V usage is TRBV5-4 and J usage is TRBJ1-1, with TRBD1 matching 7 bases. Germline V gene data show CDR1 as SGHNT and CDR2 as YYREEE (reference sequence). Germline trimming cut 2 bases from V and 3 bases from J; bases unmatched to any gene: 10. The CDR3 runs to 16 residues. CDR3: CASSLGSARGDTEAFF. CDR3 in DNA: TGTGCCAGCAGCTTAGGCTCGGCCAGGGGGGACACTGAAGCTTTCTTT.

This chain links TRBV5-1 with TRBJ2-5; D is perhaps TRBD2 (5 bases). Germline V gene data show CDR1 as SGHRS and CDR2 as YFSETQ. The CDR3 has 14 amino acids. Trimming took 4 bases from V and 1 from J, leaving 11 bases between them. In nucleotides, the CDR3 is TGCGCCAGCAGCAGCGGCAGGCCCCAAGAGACCCAGTACTTC. Translated, it gives CASSSGRPQETQYF.

The CDR3 DNA sequence: TGTGCCAGCAGCGAGACAGATACGCAGTATTTT. The encoded protein is CASSETDTQYF. V usage is TRBV7-9 and J usage is TRBJ2-3; D uncertain. Trimming pared 5 bases from V and 3 bases from J, leaving 3 bases between. Germline V lookup: CDR1 SEHNR, CDR2 FQNEAQ (reference sequence). This CDR3 comprises 11 residues.

The J gene is TRBJ2-2, the V gene TRBV5-1, with a possible D match to TRBD1 (6 bases). Between the trimmed V and J ends, which lost 0 bases and 3 bases, there was a span of 12 bases. The CDR3 totals 16 residues. Germline V gives CDR1 SGHRS, CDR2 YFSETQ. The CDR3 loop reads CASSLAQGHYTGELFF. The CDR3, as DNA: TGCGCCAGCAGCTTGGCCCAGGGGCATTACACCGGGGAGCTGTTTTTT.

This clone has just a few counts. The genes are TRBV6-4 and TRBJ1-2, with TRBD1 matching 9 bases. Looked up from germline, CDR1 is MRHNA and CDR2 is SNTAGT. CDR3 length: 14 residues. After removal of 5 bases from V and 7 bases from J, the junction contained 8 bases not matched to a gene. The CDR3 nucleotides read TGTGCCAGCAGTCGACCGGGACAGGGAGCTGGCTACACCTTC. Amino acid sequence: CASSRPGQGAGYTF.

The rearrangement uses TRBV7-9 and TRBJ1-1; 8 bases map to TRBD1. V lost 3 bases to trimming and J lost 4 bases; unmatched junction nucleotides: 10. The CDR3 consists of 16 residues. The germline V gene has CDR1 SEHNR and CDR2 FQNEAQ (reference sequence). CDR3 bases: TGTGCCAGCAGCTTTCTACAGGGGGGGAAAGGCACTGAAGCTTTCTTT. Residues: CASSFLQGGKGTEAFF.

The genes are TRBV4-1 and TRBJ2-7; D may be TRBD2 (5 bases). Looked up from germline, CDR1 is MGHRA and CDR2 is YSYEKL. This CDR3 has 16 residues. Trimming removed 4 bases at V and 3 bases at J, with 19 bases between. CDR3 coding DNA: TGCGCCAGCAGCCGTACCACGGAGGCGGTCTACTACGAGCAGTACTTC. This encodes CASSRTTEAVYYEQYF.

In this sample, this clone turned up a few times. This chain links TRBV6-5 with TRBJ1-5; D gene unclear. The CDR3 spans 13 residues. V lost 3 bases and J 4 bases, leaving 7 bases between the germline ends. Germline lookup yields CDR1 MNHEY and CDR2 SVGAGI. The CDR3 nucleotides are TGTGCCAGCAGTTATGGAGATAATCAGCCCCAGCATTTT. It codes for CASSYGDNQPQHF.

The V call is TRBV25-1, the J call TRBJ1-1; TRBD1 matches 8 bases. The germline gives CDR1 MGHDK, CDR2 SYGVNS. The CDR3 contains 15 residues. V trimming: 8 bases; J trimming: 2 bases; junction bases outside the gene matches: 10. The CDR3 loop reads CASSDIGQGNTEAFF. The CDR3 DNA reads TGTGCCAGCTCAGATATCGGACAGGGTAACACTGAAGCTTTCTTT.

The gene calls are TRBV6-5 and TRBJ1-2, with TRBD1 identical over 7 bases. CDR3 length equals 13 residues. CDR1 is MNHEY, CDR2 SVGAGI, per germline. V shed 6 bases, J shed 8 bases, and the junction held 9 bases outside the gene matches. CDR3 nucleotides: TGTGCCAGCAGCTACGACAGGGTACGAGGCTACACCTTC. The encoded protein is CASSYDRVRGYTF.

The V call is TRBV4-1, the J call TRBJ2-3, with TRBD1 identical over 10 bases. The V and J ends lost 0 bases and 7 bases, in that order; junction bases with no gene match: 7. The CDR3 length is 16 residues. The V gene's germline CDR1 is MGHRA and CDR2 YSYEKL. The CDR3 reads CASSQDSGQGWNTQYF. DNA of the CDR3: TGCGCCAGCAGCCAAGATTCGGGACAGGGGTGGAATACGCAGTATTTT.